This TCR beta chain originates from a study of blood T cell repertoires in COVID-19 (dated by TCRdb to the early 2020s). Turning to the overall study: Samples covering the acute and convalescent phases of COVID-19 were provided by collaborators in the United States, Italy and Spain. The material from the prospective study consisted of cDNA or gDNA derived from T cells, B-cell-depleted T cells, or PBMCs. Deeply sampled blood TCRbeta repertoires from subjects exposed to, actively infected with, or recovered from COVID-19 were included in the dataset. A freely available public database, intended as a resource for researchers studying the immune response to SARS-CoV-2, is where the repertoires were released. Samples came from the ongoing ImmuneRACE study (first 160 participants) plus 1,254 subjects from 6 global collaborators. A de-identified subject ID, COVID-19 status, age in years and sex were almost always included in the sample metadata. Where HLA class I and class II types were available, the types were taken from metadata supplied by the sample provider, not from assay-based typing. Overall study outcomes, separate from this receptor: Clinical and demographic metadata were provided uncurated, with the amount varying by source and participant.

The immunoSEQ Assay, a bias-controlled multiplex PCR, was used to amplify TCRbeta CDR3 regions from genomic DNA. The study's own analysis went as follows. Nucleated cell counts per sample were estimated from amplification of reference gene primers within the assay. Sequence reads were collapsed and filtered to measure the absolute abundance of every unique TCRbeta CDR3 rearrangement. For each sample, productive Simpson clonality was calculated as the square root of Simpson's diversity index across productive rearrangements. TCRdb took over this immuneACCESS table, retaining in-frame rearrangements with V and J assigned. Such tables are incomplete; in checked studies, under half of the missing clones stem from an unresolved V gene, and the remainder is unexplained. That table supplies the V and J calls and clone size; D and trimming were determined from the DNA. In this sample the table shows tens of thousands of clones, about 77% of which occur a single time. Approximately 6.3% of the sample comes from the top ten.

One collaborating source in Seattle enrolled patients during active infection and followed them longitudinally through the course of disease. Whole blood was collected in K2EDTA tubes by collaborating institutions according to the institutions' own protocols. For TCRbeta analysis, collaborators shipped samples in one of three forms: frozen whole blood, isolated PBMCs, or DNA extracted from either of those sample types. CDR1 and CDR2 are read off the germline V gene as SGHRS and YFSETQ. Reading from cysteine to phenylalanine, the CDR3 counts 14 amino acids. Only the CDR3 DNA stays, 42 bases, in frame from base 1. Only a few counts were recorded for this clone. Its specific antigen is unknown. One end of the junction varies from germline; a read error may be responsible.

This sequence originates from a man in his 70s with COVID-19, enrolled during active disease. Here the chain combines TRBV5-1 and TRBJ2-3; TRBD1 is a weak D gene call, 5 bases matching. Sequenced: peripheral blood. The CDR3 protein sequence reads: CASSLEGVTNTQYF. The DNA is as follows: TGCGCCAGCAGCTTGGAAGGGGTCACAAATACGCAGTATTTT.